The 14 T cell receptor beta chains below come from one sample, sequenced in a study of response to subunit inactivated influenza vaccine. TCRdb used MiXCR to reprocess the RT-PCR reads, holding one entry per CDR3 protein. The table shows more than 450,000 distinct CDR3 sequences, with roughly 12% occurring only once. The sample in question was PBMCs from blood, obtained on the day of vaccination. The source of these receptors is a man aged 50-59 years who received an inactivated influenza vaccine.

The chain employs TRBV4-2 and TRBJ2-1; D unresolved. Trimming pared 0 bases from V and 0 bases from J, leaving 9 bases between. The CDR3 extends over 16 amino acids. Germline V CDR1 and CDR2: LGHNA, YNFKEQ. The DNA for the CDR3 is TGTGCCAGCAGCCAAGATGCCAAATCCTCCTACAATGAGCAGTTCTTC. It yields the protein CASSQDAKSSYNEQFF.

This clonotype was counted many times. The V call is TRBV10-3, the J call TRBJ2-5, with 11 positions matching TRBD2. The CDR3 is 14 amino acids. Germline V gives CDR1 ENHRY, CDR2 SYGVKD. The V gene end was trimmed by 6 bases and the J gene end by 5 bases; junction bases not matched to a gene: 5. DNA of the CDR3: TGTGCCATCAGCGGGACTAGCGGTCTGGAGACCCAGTACTTC. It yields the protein CAISGTSGLETQYF.

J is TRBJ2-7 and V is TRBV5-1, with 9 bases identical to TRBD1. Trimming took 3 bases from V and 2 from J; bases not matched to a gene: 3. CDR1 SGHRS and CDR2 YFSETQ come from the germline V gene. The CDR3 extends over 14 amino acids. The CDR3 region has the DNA TGCGCCAGCAGCTCGACAGGGGGTACCTACGAGCAGTACTTC. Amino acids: CASSSTGGTYEQYF.

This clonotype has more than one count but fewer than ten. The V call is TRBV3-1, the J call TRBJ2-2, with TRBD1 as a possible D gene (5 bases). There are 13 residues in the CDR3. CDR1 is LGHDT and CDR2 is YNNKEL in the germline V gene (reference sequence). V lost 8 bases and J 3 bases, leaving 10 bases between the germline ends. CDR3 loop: CASGNRHTGELFF. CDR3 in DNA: TGTGCCAGCGGTAACAGGCACACCGGGGAGCTGTTTTTT. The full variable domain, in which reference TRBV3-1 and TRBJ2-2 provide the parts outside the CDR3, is DTAVSQTPKYLVTQMGNDKSIKCEQNLGHDTMYWYKQDSKKFLKIMFSYNNKELIINETVPNRFSPKSPDKAHLNLHINSLELGDSAVYFCASGNRHTGELFFGEGSRLTVL.

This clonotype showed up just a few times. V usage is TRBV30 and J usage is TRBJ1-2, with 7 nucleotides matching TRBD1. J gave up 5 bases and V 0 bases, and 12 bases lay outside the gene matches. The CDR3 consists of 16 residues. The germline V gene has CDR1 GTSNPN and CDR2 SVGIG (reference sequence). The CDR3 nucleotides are TGTGCCTGGAGTGTAAGGGCCTCCGGGACAGCATATGGCTACACCTTC. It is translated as CAWSVRASGTAYGYTF. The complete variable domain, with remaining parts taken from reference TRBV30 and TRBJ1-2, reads SQTIHQWPATLVQPVGSPLSLECTVEGTSNPNLYWYRQAAGRGLQLLFYSVGIGQISSEVPQNLSASRPQDRQFILSSKKLLLSDSGFYLCAWSVRASGTAYGYTFGSGTRLTVV.

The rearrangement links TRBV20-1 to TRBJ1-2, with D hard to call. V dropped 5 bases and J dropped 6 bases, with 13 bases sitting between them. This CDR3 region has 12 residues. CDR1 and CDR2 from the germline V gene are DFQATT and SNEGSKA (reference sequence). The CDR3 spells CSALRVPDGYTF. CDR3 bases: TGCAGTGCTCTTCGCGTGCCCGATGGCTACACCTTC.

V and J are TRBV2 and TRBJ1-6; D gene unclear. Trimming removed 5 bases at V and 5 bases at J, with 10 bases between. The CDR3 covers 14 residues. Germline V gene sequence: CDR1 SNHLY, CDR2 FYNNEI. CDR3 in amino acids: CASSHGGNNSPLHF. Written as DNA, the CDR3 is TGTGCCAGCAGTCACGGCGGAAATAATTCACCCCTCCACTTT.

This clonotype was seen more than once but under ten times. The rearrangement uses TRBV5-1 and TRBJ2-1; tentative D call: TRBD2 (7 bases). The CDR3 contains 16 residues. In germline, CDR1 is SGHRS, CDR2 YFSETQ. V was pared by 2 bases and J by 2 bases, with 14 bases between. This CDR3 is CASSLRGGATYNEQFF. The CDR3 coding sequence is TGCGCCAGCAGCTTAAGGGGGGGGGCCACCTACAATGAGCAGTTCTTC.

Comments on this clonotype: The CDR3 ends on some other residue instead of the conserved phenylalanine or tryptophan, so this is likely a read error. CDR3 amino acids: CSARNSVVDEQYY. CDR3 coding DNA: TGCAGTGCTAGAAATTCAGTTGTCGACGAGCAGTACTAC. V gene TRBV20-1 combines with J gene TRBJ2-7; no reliable D call. Between the trimmed V and J ends, which lost 2 bases and 5 bases, there was a span of 13 bases. The CDR3 runs to 13 residues. Germline values: CDR1 DFQATT, CDR2 SNEGSKA (reference sequence).

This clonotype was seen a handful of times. The CDR3 coding sequence is TGTGCCAGCACCCCAGGTGGGGGATCCTACGAGCAGTACTTC. Translating it yields CASTPGGGSYEQYF. The chain carries TRBV3-1 and TRBJ2-7; D is possibly TRBD1 or TRBD2 (5 bases each). Germline V CDR1 and CDR2: LGHDT, YNNKEL (reference sequence). This CDR3 is built from 14 residues. V lost 7 bases to trimming and J lost 1 base, with 14 bases between them.

Here the CDR3 DNA reads TGTGCCAGCAGCTTTGCCGGGACCAGGGCGGCCTACGAGCAGTACTTC. Its translation is CASSFAGTRAAYEQYF. This rearrangement joins TRBV7-2 to TRBJ2-7; D may match TRBD1 or TRBD2 (5 bases each). Germline loops: CDR1 SGHTA, CDR2 FQGNSA. Trimming removed 3 bases from V and 2 bases from J, with 17 bases in between. The CDR3 contains 16 residues.

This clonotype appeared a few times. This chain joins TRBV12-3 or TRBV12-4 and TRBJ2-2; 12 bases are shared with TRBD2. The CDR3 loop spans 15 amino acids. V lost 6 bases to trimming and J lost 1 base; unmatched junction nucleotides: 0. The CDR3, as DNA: TGTGCCAGCAGACTAGCGGGGGGGAACACCGGGGAGCTGTTTTTT. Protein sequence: CASRLAGGNTGELFF.

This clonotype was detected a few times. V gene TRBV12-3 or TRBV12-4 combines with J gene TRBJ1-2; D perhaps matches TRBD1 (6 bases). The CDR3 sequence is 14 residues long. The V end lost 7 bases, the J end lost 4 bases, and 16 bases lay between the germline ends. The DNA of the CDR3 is TGTGCCAGCACCCGGGACACGGATACCTATGGCTACACCTTC. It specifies CASTRDTDTYGYTF.

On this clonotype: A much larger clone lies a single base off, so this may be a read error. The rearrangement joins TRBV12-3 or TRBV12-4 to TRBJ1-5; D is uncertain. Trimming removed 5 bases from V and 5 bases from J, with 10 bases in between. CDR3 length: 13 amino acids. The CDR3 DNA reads TGTGCCAGCAGTACCACGGCAGATCAGCCCCAGCATTTT. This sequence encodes CASSTTADQPQHF.